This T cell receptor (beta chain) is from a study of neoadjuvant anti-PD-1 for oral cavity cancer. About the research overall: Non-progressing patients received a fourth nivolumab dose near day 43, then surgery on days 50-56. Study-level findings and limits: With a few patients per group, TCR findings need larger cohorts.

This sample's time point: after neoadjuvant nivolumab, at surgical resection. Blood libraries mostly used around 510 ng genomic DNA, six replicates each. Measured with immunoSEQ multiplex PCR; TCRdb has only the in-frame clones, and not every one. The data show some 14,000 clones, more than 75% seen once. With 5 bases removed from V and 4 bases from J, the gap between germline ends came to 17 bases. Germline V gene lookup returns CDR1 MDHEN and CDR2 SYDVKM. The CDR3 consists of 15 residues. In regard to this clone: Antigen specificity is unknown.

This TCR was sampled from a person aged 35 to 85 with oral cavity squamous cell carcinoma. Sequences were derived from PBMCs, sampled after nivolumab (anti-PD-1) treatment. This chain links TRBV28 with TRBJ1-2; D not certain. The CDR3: CASSPTQLRVYGYTF. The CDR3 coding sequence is TGTGCCAGCAGTCCAACACAGCTTCGGGTCTATGGCTACACCTTC.